The 30 T cell receptor beta chains below come from one sample, sequenced in a study of blood T cell repertoires in COVID-19. Libraries were prepared by immunoSEQ multiplex PCR; TCRdb keeps only in-frame clonotypes and omits some of them. The sample has fewer than 85,000 clones, approximately 71% seen once. The sample comprised peripheral blood. These receptors all stem from a man aged 65-85 years with COVID-19, enrolled during active disease.

V usage is TRBV9 and J usage is TRBJ2-3; TRBD2 matches at 7 bases. The V segment lost 2 bases and the J segment 0 bases; nucleotides outside the gene matches: 3. Per the germline V gene, CDR1 is SGDLS and CDR2 is YYNGEE. The CDR3 loop spans 15 amino acids. CDR3 region: CASSVLAASTDTQYF. The CDR3 bases are TGTGCCAGCAGCGTCCTAGCGGCTAGCACAGATACGCAGTATTTT.

This rearrangement joins TRBV18 to TRBJ2-5, with D unclear. The germline V gene has CDR1 KGHSH and CDR2 LQKENI. Trimming stripped 3 bases from V and 1 base from J, with 6 bases between. This CDR3 spans 13 amino acids. DNA of the CDR3: TGTGCCAGCTCACCCGACTTCCAAGAGACCCAGTACTTC. It is translated as CASSPDFQETQYF. The variable domain in full, completed from reference TRBV18 and TRBJ2-5, reads NAGVMQNPRHLVRRRGQEARLRCSPMKGHSHVYWYRQLPEEGLKFMVYLQKENIIDESGMPKERFSAEFPKEGPSILRIQQVVRGDSAAYFCASSPDFQETQYFGPGTRLLVL.

The chain links TRBV30 to TRBJ2-5; a possible D gene is TRBD2 (6 bases). The CDR3 covers 14 residues. Trimming stripped 0 bases from V and 3 bases from J, with 11 bases between. Germline CDR1 GTSNPN, CDR2 SVGIG (reference sequence). The CDR3 protein is CAWSVGGSEETQYF. The DNA for the CDR3 is TGTGCCTGGAGTGTAGGAGGGTCTGAAGAGACCCAGTACTTC.

The chain uses TRBV4-2 and TRBJ1-2; D gene ambiguous. The V end was cut by 1 base, the J end by 7 bases, with 10 bases between. This CDR3 contains 13 residues. In germline, CDR1 is LGHNA, CDR2 YNFKEQ. The CDR3 DNA is TGTGCCAGCAGCCAAGGTACCCGGGGTGGCTACACCTTC. Protein product: CASSQGTRGGYTF.

This rearrangement joins TRBV28 to TRBJ1-4; 9 bases agree with TRBD1. This CDR3 comprises 16 residues. Germline trimming cut 6 bases from V and 2 bases from J; bases unmatched to any gene: 7. CDR1 and CDR2 from the germline V gene are MDHEN and SYDVKM. This CDR3 is CASSRDRVMTNEKLFF. The CDR3 coding sequence is TGTGCCAGCAGCCGGGACAGGGTGATGACTAATGAAAAACTGTTTTTT.

V is TRBV11-3 and J is TRBJ1-1, with TRBD1 matching over 8 bases. The CDR3 contains 14 residues. The germline V gene encodes CDR1 SGHNT and CDR2 YENEEA. J was trimmed by 3 bases and V by 2 bases; bases with no gene match: 2. CDR3: CASSLQQGDTEAFF. CDR3 DNA: TGTGCCAGCAGCTTACAACAGGGGGACACTGAAGCTTTCTTT.

J is TRBJ2-1 and V is TRBV28; TRBD1 matches at 7 bases. The germline gives CDR1 MDHEN, CDR2 SYDVKM. Losses at the gene ends were 7 bases for V and 9 bases for J; bases not matched to a gene: 12. The CDR3 length is 14 residues. CDR3 region: CASTPTGFEGEQFF. The CDR3 DNA reads as TGTGCCAGCACCCCGACAGGGTTTGAGGGTGAGCAGTTCTTC.

The rearrangement links TRBV7-2 to TRBJ2-6; tentatively, D is TRBD2 (5 bases). This CDR3 has 17 amino acids. From germline, CDR1 is SGHTA and CDR2 FQGNSA. The V and J ends lost 0 bases and 0 bases respectively, with 9 bases between them. CDR3 sequence: CASSLAAASSGANVLTF. The CDR3 DNA is TGTGCCAGCAGCTTAGCAGCGGCAAGCTCTGGGGCCAACGTCCTGACTTTC. Full variable domain (rest looked up from reference TRBV7-2 and TRBJ2-6): GAGVSQSPSNKVTEKGKDVELRCDPISGHTALYWYRQSLGQGLEFLIYFQGNSAPDKSGLPSDRFSAERTGGSVSTLTIQRTQQEDSAVYLCASSLAAASSGANVLTFGAGSRLTVL.

This chain joins TRBV7-9 and TRBJ1-1, with no clear D. This CDR3 has 14 amino acids. Trimming pared 4 bases from V and 0 bases from J, leaving 9 bases between. The V gene's germline CDR1 is SEHNR and CDR2 FQNEAQ (reference sequence). The CDR3 DNA sequence: TGTGCCAGCAGCTCGTTGACACTGAACACTGAAGCTTTCTTT. Amino acids: CASSSLTLNTEAFF.

The count of this clone is one. The chain combines TRBV6-5 with TRBJ2-7; 9 bases agree with TRBD2. The CDR3 has 15 residues. The V gene end was trimmed by 2 bases and the J gene end by 7 bases; junction bases not matched to a gene: 9. The V gene's germline CDR1 is MNHEY and CDR2 SVGAGI. The CDR3 region is CASSYRREGGREQYF. The CDR3, as DNA: TGTGCCAGCAGTTACAGGCGGGAGGGTGGAAGGGAGCAGTACTTC.

The rearrangement links TRBV5-6 to TRBJ1-2, with D possibly matching TRBD1 (5 bases). This CDR3 contains 16 residues. Deletions cut 0 bases from V and 4 bases from J, with 16 bases between. Germline assignment: CDR1 SGHDT and CDR2 YYEEEE. DNA of the CDR3: TGTGCCAGCAGCTTGGCCCGGACACCGAATTCCTATGGCTACACCTTC. Amino acid sequence: CASSLARTPNSYGYTF.

The CDR3 coding sequence is TGTGCCAGCAGCTCCTATGATGTGGTGGGCGCCTACAATGAGCAGTTCTTC. This encodes CASSSYDVVGAYNEQFF. V gene TRBV7-9 combines with J gene TRBJ2-1; D is undetermined. V lost 4 bases, J lost 2 bases, and 18 bases lay in between. Germline-derived CDR1 and CDR2 are SEHNR and FQNEAQ (reference sequence). The CDR3 runs 17 residues.

The V and J genes are TRBV18 and TRBJ1-2, with TRBD1 matching over 7 bases. This CDR3 has 13 residues. After removal of 2 bases from V and 8 bases from J, the junction contained 5 bases not matched to a gene. Per germline, CDR1 KGHSH and CDR2 LQKENI. The CDR3 here is CASSPETGSGYTF. The CDR3 coding sequence is TGTGCCAGCTCACCAGAGACAGGGTCAGGCTACACCTTC.

This chain uses TRBV18 with TRBJ1-2; 8 nucleotides agree with TRBD1. This CDR3 spans 15 amino acids. Losses at the gene ends were 3 bases for V and 2 bases for J; bases not matched to a gene: 5. Germline lookup yields CDR1 KGHSH and CDR2 LQKENI. The CDR3 here is CASSPRQGRNYGYTF. CDR3 coding DNA: TGTGCCAGCTCACCGAGACAGGGGCGAAACTATGGCTACACCTTC. The whole variable domain, filled in from reference TRBV18 and TRBJ1-2, reads NAGVMQNPRHLVRRRGQEARLRCSPMKGHSHVYWYRQLPEEGLKFMVYLQKENIIDESGMPKERFSAEFPKEGPSILRIQQVVRGDSAAYFCASSPRQGRNYGYTFGSGTRLTVV.

The V call is TRBV7-2, the J call TRBJ2-1; 9 nucleotides line up with TRBD2. CDR1 SGHTA and CDR2 FQGNSA come from the germline V gene. With V trimmed by 2 bases and J by 3 bases, 5 bases remained unmatched. The length of the CDR3 is 16 residues. The CDR3: CASSLPSGKIYNEQFF. CDR3 nucleotide sequence: TGTGCCAGCAGCTTACCTAGCGGGAAGATCTACAATGAGCAGTTCTTC.

The chain is built from TRBV7-3 and TRBJ2-1, with a possible D match to TRBD1 (5 bases). CDR3 length: 15 residues. CDR1 is SGHTA, CDR2 FQGTGA, per germline. V shed 5 bases and J shed 6 bases, with 17 bases lying between them. DNA of the CDR3: TGTGCCAGCAGCCCCGGCAGGGAACTATTCAATGAGCAGTTCTTC. Translated: CASSPGRELFNEQFF.

The chain links TRBV6-2 or TRBV6-3 to TRBJ2-1; TRBD2 matches 8 bases. J gave up 0 bases and V 3 bases, and 10 bases lay outside the gene matches. The germline V gene encodes CDR1 MNHEY and CDR2 SVGEGT. This CDR3 has 18 residues. The chain's CDR3 is CASSYPAGAPSSYNEQFF. CDR3 nucleotides: TGTGCCAGCAGTTATCCAGCGGGAGCCCCCAGCTCCTACAATGAGCAGTTCTTC.

The chain employs TRBV28 and TRBJ1-4, with 7 nucleotides matching TRBD1. Looked up from germline, CDR1 is MDHEN and CDR2 is SYDVKM. The CDR3 is 14 amino acids. With V trimmed by 5 bases and J by 7 bases, 7 bases remained unmatched. The CDR3 is CASSGGTVSEKLFF. DNA of the CDR3: TGTGCCAGCAGTGGCGGGACAGTTAGTGAAAAACTGTTTTTT.

This clone was detected only once. The V and J genes are TRBV7-9 and TRBJ2-2; D is unresolved. The CDR3 runs to 15 residues. Trimming took 2 bases from V and 1 from J, leaving 8 bases between them. The germline V gene has CDR1 SEHNR and CDR2 FQNEAQ (reference sequence). The CDR3 spells CASSLLSQNTGELFF. The CDR3 DNA reads TGTGCCAGCAGCTTACTTAGCCAGAACACCGGGGAGCTGTTTTTT.

CDR3 sequence: CASSLSSGLYPYEQYF. The CDR3 nucleotides are TGTGCCAGCAGTTTATCATCAGGACTATATCCCTACGAGCAGTACTTC. V gene TRBV27 combines with J gene TRBJ2-7; TRBD2 might be the D (6 bases). Per the germline V gene, CDR1 is MNHEY and CDR2 is SMNVEV (reference sequence). The CDR3 runs to 16 residues. The germline V and J ends were trimmed by 0 bases and 2 bases, with 14 bases remaining between them.

V gene TRBV2 combines with J gene TRBJ2-4, with TRBD2 matching over 12 bases. Germline V CDR1 and CDR2: SNHLY, FYNNEI. The trim removed 3 bases at V and 15 bases at J, leaving 15 bases unmatched. CDR3 length: 16 residues. The CDR3 reads CASSEHLAGGPLSWYF. CDR3 DNA sequence: TGTGCCAGCAGTGAGCACCTAGCGGGAGGGCCCCTATCGTGGTACTTC.

This chain connects TRBV5-1 to TRBJ1-1; D is perhaps TRBD1 (6 bases). V lost 7 bases and J lost 5, with 18 bases in between. Germline CDR1 is SGHRS and CDR2 is YFSETQ. The CDR3 has 14 amino acids. Written as DNA, the CDR3 is TGCGCCAGCGGAAGGGACACAGCGGAGACTGAAGCTTTCTTT. It is translated as CASGRDTAETEAFF.

CDR3 in amino acids: CASSNGQGAYNEQFF. The CDR3 nucleotides read TGTGCCAGCAGCAACGGACAGGGGGCCTACAATGAGCAGTTCTTC. The J gene is TRBJ2-1, the V gene TRBV9, with 10 bases matching TRBD1. This CDR3 has 15 residues. The V gene end was trimmed by 4 bases and the J gene end by 2 bases; junction bases not matched to a gene: 3. Germline lookup yields CDR1 SGDLS and CDR2 YYNGEE.

V and J are TRBV4-1 and TRBJ2-1; the match to TRBD2 covers 11 bases. From germline, CDR1 is MGHRA and CDR2 YSYEKL. This CDR3 spans 18 amino acids. After removal of 2 bases from V and 6 bases from J, the junction contained 12 bases not matched to a gene. CDR3 in DNA: TGCGCCAGCAGCCAAAATTCCCCGACTAGCGGGACAGCCAATGAGCAGTTCTTC. Translation gives CASSQNSPTSGTANEQFF.

V usage is TRBV6-6 and J usage is TRBJ1-6; 7 bases line up with TRBD1. Germline trimming cut 4 bases from V and 7 bases from J; bases unmatched to any gene: 1. Germline V CDR1 and CDR2: MNHNY, SVGAGI (reference sequence). This CDR3 spans 13 amino acids. The CDR3 bases are TGTGCCAGCAGTTGGGACAGCAATTCACCCCTCCACTTT. Amino acid sequence: CASSWDSNSPLHF.

The chain combines TRBV4-1 with TRBJ2-7, with 7 positions matching TRBD1. The germline CDR1 and CDR2 sequences are MGHRA and YSYEKL. Trimming removed 2 bases from V and 1 base from J; junction bases left unmatched: 17. This CDR3 has 19 residues. The CDR3: CASSQIIPVGQSPSYEQYF. The DNA for the CDR3 is TGCGCCAGCAGCCAAATAATACCCGTGGGACAGTCTCCTTCCTACGAGCAGTACTTC.

The V call is TRBV6-2 or TRBV6-3, the J call TRBJ1-4; D is unclear. The V and J ends lost 2 bases and 8 bases respectively, with 30 bases between them. This CDR3 is built from 20 residues. Germline loops: CDR1 MNHEY, CDR2 SVGEGT. The CDR3 DNA sequence: TGTGCCAGCAGTTACACCCTGATTGCTTCCGGGGTCTCTACTCGCGAAAAACTGTTTTTT. Protein sequence: CASSYTLIASGVSTREKLFF.

A few counts support this clone. The CDR3 DNA reads as TGTGCCAGCAGCTTAACCGGACAGGGGTGGCAGTATTTT. Its protein product is CASSLTGQGWQYF. The rearrangement joins TRBV7-2 to TRBJ2-3, with TRBD1 matching over 9 bases. Per germline, CDR1 SGHTA and CDR2 FQGNSA. The junction had 5 bases not matched to a gene; V was cut back by 2 bases and J by 11 bases. The CDR3 runs 13 residues. Supplemented by reference TRBV7-2 and TRBJ2-3, the full variable domain reads GAGVSQSPSNKVTEKGKDVELRCDPISGHTALYWYRQSLGQGLEFLIYFQGNSAPDKSGLPSDRFSAERTGGSVSTLTIQRTQQEDSAVYLCASSLTGQGWQYFGPGTRLTVL.

This clone was recorded a few times. The CDR3 bases are TGCAGCGTTGGAGGCGGTAACTATGGCTACACCTTC. Its protein product is CSVGGGNYGYTF. The gene calls are TRBV29-1 and TRBJ1-2; D call uncertain. The length of the CDR3 is 12 residues. The germline gives CDR1 SQVTM, CDR2 ANQGSEA. V was clipped by 4 bases and J by 1 base, with 7 bases between them.

This chain connects TRBV11-2 to TRBJ2-7; 10 bases line up with TRBD2. V trimming: 6 bases; J trimming: 1 base; junction bases outside the gene matches: 6. This CDR3 comprises 15 residues. The germline gives CDR1 SGHAT, CDR2 FQNNGV. The CDR3 coding sequence is TGTGCCAGCAGTAAACCGGGACTAGCGTCCTACGAGCAGTACTTC. It translates to CASSKPGLASYEQYF.